Presented here are 10 T cell receptor beta chains from one specimen sequenced in a study of blood T cell repertoires in COVID-19. Assay: immunoSEQ multiplex PCR; the TCRdb copy retains only in-frame clones and omits some. The repertoire holds approximately 280,000 clones, over 75% seen once, with approximately 11% in the top ten. The sample taken for sequencing was peripheral blood. These receptors originate from a woman aged 65 to 85 with acute or convalescent COVID-19.

This chain joins TRBV7-9 and TRBJ2-3, with TRBD2 as a possible D gene (6 bases). This CDR3 has 16 amino acids. V lost 5 bases to trimming and J lost 0 bases, with 15 bases between them. The germline V gene has CDR1 SEHNR and CDR2 FQNEAQ (reference sequence). The CDR3 here is CASSPRAGSSTDTQYF. The CDR3 bases are TGTGCCAGCAGCCCGAGGGCGGGGTCGAGCACAGATACGCAGTATTTT.

The rearrangement joins TRBV2 to TRBJ2-2, with D hard to call. This CDR3 has 14 amino acids. CDR1 and CDR2 from the germline V gene are SNHLY and FYNNEI. Trimming took 6 bases from V and 6 from J, leaving 14 bases between them. The chain's CDR3 is CASRYRERPGELFF. CDR3 nucleotide sequence: TGTGCCAGCAGATACCGAGAGCGACCCGGGGAGCTGTTTTTT.

The gene calls are TRBV5-1 and TRBJ2-1; D perhaps matches TRBD1 (6 bases). V was clipped by 1 base and J by 4 bases, with 9 bases between them. This CDR3 is built from 14 residues. Germline CDR1 reads SGHRS; CDR2 reads YFSETQ. The CDR3 sequence: CASSLLQGYNEQFF. In nucleotides, the CDR3 is TGCGCCAGCAGCTTGCTTCAGGGGTACAATGAGCAGTTCTTC.

This clone appeared a few times. Other DNA sequences in this sample translate to the same CDR3. The chain couples TRBV5-1 to TRBJ1-1, with a weak D call TRBD1 (5 bases). Germline lookup yields CDR1 SGHRS and CDR2 YFSETQ. This CDR3 has 15 residues. The V end lost 0 bases, the J end lost 0 bases, and 9 bases lay between the germline ends. The CDR3 nucleotides are TGCGCCAGCAGCTTGGTTGGGGGGTTGAACACTGAAGCTTTCTTT. Its protein is CASSLVGGLNTEAFF.

The J gene is TRBJ2-7, the V gene TRBV4-2; 7 nucleotides line up with TRBD2. The junction had 4 bases not matched to a gene; V was cut back by 1 base and J by 1 base. Germline V lookup: CDR1 LGHNA, CDR2 YNFKEQ. There are 15 residues in the CDR3. The CDR3 spells CASSQVIGGSYEQYF. For the CDR3, the DNA is TGTGCCAGCAGCCAAGTGATCGGGGGGTCCTACGAGCAGTACTTC.

The gene calls are TRBV5-1 and TRBJ1-6, with D possibly being TRBD1 (5 bases). Trimming stripped 0 bases from V and 9 bases from J, with 19 bases between. The CDR3 spans 17 residues. CDR1 and CDR2 (germline): SGHRS, YFSETQ. The chain's CDR3 is CASSLGIGDESASPLHF. In DNA form, the CDR3 reads TGCGCCAGCAGCTTGGGGATAGGGGATGAATCGGCTTCACCCCTCCACTTT.

This chain joins TRBV5-6 and TRBJ1-4; D gene uncertain. The CDR3 extends over 15 amino acids. The V and J ends lost 4 bases and 7 bases respectively, with 17 bases between them. Germline loops: CDR1 SGHDT, CDR2 YYEEEE. CDR3 protein: CASSPGTMSGEKLFF. CDR3 sequence (DNA): TGTGCCAGCAGCCCCGGAACGATGTCAGGTGAAAAACTGTTTTTT.

The genes are TRBV5-5 and TRBJ1-1; 8 bases map to TRBD1. The length of the CDR3 is 15 residues. The trim removed 0 bases at V and 6 bases at J, leaving 7 bases unmatched. Germline CDR1 is SGHKS and CDR2 is YYEKEE (reference sequence). CDR3 DNA: TGTGCCAGCAGCTTGGCAGGGGGCGGTATCCCTGAAGCTTTCTTT. Translation: CASSLAGGGIPEAFF.

The chain has TRBV5-4 and TRBJ2-2; 10 bases align to TRBD1. V was pared by 4 bases and J by 4 bases, with 4 bases of the junction left unmatched. The CDR3 is 15 amino acids. CDR1 and CDR2 (germline): SGHNT, YYREEE (reference sequence). CDR3 DNA: TGTGCCAGCAGCCCGGGACAGGGGATCACCGGGGAGCTGTTTTTT. This sequence encodes CASSPGQGITGELFF.

This chain uses TRBV10-3 with TRBJ2-1; 12 bases fit TRBD1. Germline CDR1 ENHRY, CDR2 SYGVKD. V dropped 3 bases and J dropped 4; count of bases not matched to a gene: 16. The CDR3 extends over 20 amino acids. CDR3 in amino acids: CAISDSGTGGSSGGYNEQFF. In DNA, the CDR3 is TGTGCCATCAGTGATTCCGGGACAGGGGGCTCTAGCGGGGGTTACAATGAGCAGTTCTTC.